These T cell receptor beta chains were read from a single sample in a study of early T cells in non-severe SARS-CoV-2 infection. TCRdb passed the 5' RACE reads through MiXCR, listing each CDR3 protein once. The data show fewer than 80,000 distinct CDR3 sequences, with 10% to 15% seen just once and about 3.9% held by the top ten. The sequencing sample was made of whole blood. Source of these receptors: an adult who was a healthcare worker with PCR-confirmed SARS-CoV-2 infection or an uninfected control (not recorded which). The CDR3 runs from the conserved cysteine through the conserved F or W. The order of the fields is CDR3 DNA, CDR3 protein, V gene, J gene, CDR3 length, D gene, clone size. A D gene is named only where the DNA matches it firmly. Size tells how often a clone was seen (once, few, many) or the class of an expanded clone, and some rows leave it out.

TGCAGTGCCACGAGCGGGAGATTTCGCGAGCAGTACTTC,CSATSGRFREQYF,TRBV20-1,TRBJ2-7,13,TRBD2,many
TGTGCCAGCGGTTTAGCGGGAGGGGCAGAAGAGACCCAGTACTTC,CASGLAGGAEETQYF,TRBV2,TRBJ2-5,15,TRBD2,many
TGTGCCAGCTCACCGGAGGCCACGCGCAATCAGCCCCAGCATTTT,CASSPEATRNQPQHF,TRBV18,TRBJ1-5,15,.,many
TGTGCCAGCAGCCAAGGTGGGACAGTGGGGCAGCCCCAGCATTTT,CASSQGGTVGQPQHF,TRBV14,TRBJ1-5,15,TRBD1,.
TGCAGCTTCGGGACTAGCGGTCTTACGTTCTTC,CSFGTSGLTFF,TRBV29-1,TRBJ2-1,11,TRBD2,many
TGCAGTGCTAGTGAGGGCGGGAGTAAATACGATGAGCAGTTCTTC,CSASEGGSKYDEQFF,TRBV20-1,TRBJ2-1,15,TRBD2,many
TGTGCCAGCTCACCATCTCAGGGGAAATACGAGCAGTACTTC,CASSPSQGKYEQYF,TRBV18,TRBJ2-7,14,.,many
TGCGCCAGCAGCCATGGTATGAGGGCCAGGAGCTCCTACAATGAGCAGTTCTTC,CASSHGMRARSSYNEQFF,TRBV4-1,TRBJ2-1,18,.,many
TGCAGTGCCCTGCAACGGGACAGGGGAAACACTGAAGCTTTCTTT,CSALQRDRGNTEAFF,TRBV20-1,TRBJ1-1,15,TRBD1,many
TGCAGTGCCAACCCTCTAGCGGGAGGTACGATCAATGAGCAGTTCTTC,CSANPLAGGTINEQFF,TRBV20-1,TRBJ2-1,16,TRBD2,few
TGCAGCGCAGGGACAACTAATGAAAAACTGTTTTTT,CSAGTTNEKLFF,TRBV29-1,TRBJ1-4,12,.,many
TGTGCCAGCAGCCCCCTGGGGAAAAGTCTCAATCAGCCCCAGCATTTT,CASSPLGKSLNQPQHF,TRBV27,TRBJ1-5,16,.,many
TGTGCCAGTTCGCCGGCAGGGTGGGACTACGAGCAGTACTTC,CASSPAGWDYEQYF,TRBV19,TRBJ2-7,14,.,.
TGTGCCAGCAGTTCGCCGACTAGCGGCCCTGGGTCCTACGAGCAGTACTTC,CASSSPTSGPGSYEQYF,TRBV28,TRBJ2-7,17,TRBD2,.
TGTGCCAGCAGCTCGCGGGCGGGGAAAACCTACGAGCAGTACTTC,CASSSRAGKTYEQYF,TRBV28,TRBJ2-7,15,.,.
TGTGCCGCAAACTCCAATTGGGGTAATGAGCAGTTCTTC,CAANSNWGNEQFF,TRBV28,TRBJ2-1,13,.,.
TGTGCCAGCAGCCAAGATGCGGGAGCCTACAATGAGCAGTTCTTC,CASSQDAGAYNEQFF,TRBV3-1,TRBJ2-1,15,TRBD2,.
TGTGCCAGCAGCTGGGACAGGGGTTACGAGCAGTACTTC,CASSWDRGYEQYF,TRBV5-6,TRBJ2-7,13,TRBD1,many
TGTGCCAGCAGCCACCCAGTGGGGGCCTACAATGAGCAGTTCTTC,CASSHPVGAYNEQFF,TRBV3-1,TRBJ2-1,15,.,many
TGTGCCAGCAGTACCCTCACAGTGGGGAATTCACCCCTCCACTTT,CASSTLTVGNSPLHF,TRBV27,TRBJ1-6,15,.,few
TGTGCCAGCTCACCACCTACGCCTGGGGTCAGCTATGGCTACACCTTC,CASSPPTPGVSYGYTF,TRBV18,TRBJ1-2,16,.,many
TGCAGCGTTGAAGAATGGAGGGCGAGCTCCTACGAGCAGTACTTC,CSVEEWRASSYEQYF,TRBV29-1,TRBJ2-7,15,.,.
TGTGCCAGCAGGACATCCTGGGGGACTGAAGCTTTCTTT,CASRTSWGTEAFF,TRBV6-1,TRBJ1-1,13,.,many
TGCAGCGTCACCGGGACAGGGAGTGGCTACACCTTC,CSVTGTGSGYTF,TRBV29-1,TRBJ1-2,12,TRBD1,.
TGTGCCAGCAGCCTAGCATCAGCGGGAGGGGGAGATACGCAGTATTTT,CASSLASAGGGDTQYF,TRBV9,TRBJ2-3,16,TRBD2,few
TGTGCCAGCAGCTTATACCTAGGGAACACCGGGGAGCTGTTTTTT,CASSLYLGNTGELFF,TRBV7-6,TRBJ2-2,15,.,many
TGTGCCAGCAGCCCAACCGGGGGGATTAACACCGGGGAGCTGTTTTTT,CASSPTGGINTGELFF,TRBV5-4,TRBJ2-2,16,TRBD2,many
TGCAGTACTCGACAGGGGTCCTACGAGCAGTACTTC,CSTRQGSYEQYF,TRBV20-1,TRBJ2-7,12,TRBD1,.
TGTGCCAGCAGTTTAGCGCTGGGACTAGCGGGAGGAGGAGATGAGCAGTTCTTC,CASSLALGLAGGGDEQFF,TRBV12-3/TRBV12-4,TRBJ2-1,18,TRBD2,few
TGTGCCAGCAGTTTTGGGGGACGGGAGACCCAGTACTTC,CASSFGGRETQYF,TRBV28,TRBJ2-5,13,.,few
TGTGCCAGCAGCGTTCCTAGCGGGACTGAGCAGTTCTTC,CASSVPSGTEQFF,TRBV9,TRBJ2-1,13,TRBD2,many
TGTGCCAGCAGCTTGGATCCTCCTTACAATGAGCAGTTCTTC,CASSLDPPYNEQFF,TRBV5-4,TRBJ2-1,14,.,many
TGTGCCAGCAGACTCGCGGGTGCGCCTAGCACAGATACGCAGTATTTT,CASRLAGAPSTDTQYF,TRBV3-1,TRBJ2-3,16,.,few
TGTGCCAGCGGGAGAGGGGGAAGCACAGATACGCAGTATTTT,CASGRGGSTDTQYF,TRBV18,TRBJ2-3,14,.,few
TGTGCCAGCAGCGTTGACAGGGGGAGCGATGAGCAGTTCTTC,CASSVDRGSDEQFF,TRBV11-2,TRBJ2-1,14,TRBD1,.
TGTGCCAGCAGCCAATGGACAGGGGGCGAGACTGAAGCTTTCTTT,CASSQWTGGETEAFF,TRBV7-9,TRBJ1-1,15,TRBD1,many
TGTGCCAGCAGCTTAGGACACAAAGAGACCCAGTACTTC,CASSLGHKETQYF,TRBV5-8,TRBJ2-5,13,.,.
TGTGCCAGCAGCCTGACAGGGGGCTTGGGCTACACCTTC,CASSLTGGLGYTF,TRBV28,TRBJ1-2,13,TRBD1,many
TGTGCCAGCAGCGGCCCGACTAGCGGGAGCGGGGATACGCAGTATTTT,CASSGPTSGSGDTQYF,TRBV7-2,TRBJ2-3,16,TRBD2,many
TGTGCCAGCAGCCCCTATTTCCGGGAGGAAAACATTCAGTACTTC,CASSPYFREENIQYF,TRBV3-1,TRBJ2-4,15,TRBD2,.
TGTGCCAGCAGTGCCGGGGCTCCGGGGCGCGAGCAGTACTTC,CASSAGAPGREQYF,TRBV2,TRBJ2-7,14,.,many
TGTGCCAGCAGCTTAGAGTCGGGGGAGTTTACCGGGGAGCTGTTTTTT,CASSLESGEFTGELFF,TRBV13,TRBJ2-2,16,.,many
TGTGCCAGCTCTGGATTGTCCAATTCACCCCTCCACTTT,CASSGLSNSPLHF,TRBV14,TRBJ1-6,13,.,.
TGTGCCAGCAGTTCCGGGACAGTTACCTACGAGCAGTACTTC,CASSSGTVTYEQYF,TRBV28,TRBJ2-7,14,TRBD1,once